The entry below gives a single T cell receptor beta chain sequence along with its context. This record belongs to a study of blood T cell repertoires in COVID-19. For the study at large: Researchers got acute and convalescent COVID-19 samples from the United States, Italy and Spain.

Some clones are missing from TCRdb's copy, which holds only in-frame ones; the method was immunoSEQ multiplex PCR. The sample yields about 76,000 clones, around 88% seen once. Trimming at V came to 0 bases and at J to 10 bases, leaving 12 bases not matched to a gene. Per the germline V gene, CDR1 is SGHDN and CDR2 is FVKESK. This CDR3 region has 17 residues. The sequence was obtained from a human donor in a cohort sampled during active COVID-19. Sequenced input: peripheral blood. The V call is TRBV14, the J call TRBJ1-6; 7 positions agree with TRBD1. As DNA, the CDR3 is TGTGCCAGCAGCCAAGACCTACGGGACAGCATTGAGTCACCCCTCCACTTT. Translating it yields CASSQDLRDSIESPLHF.